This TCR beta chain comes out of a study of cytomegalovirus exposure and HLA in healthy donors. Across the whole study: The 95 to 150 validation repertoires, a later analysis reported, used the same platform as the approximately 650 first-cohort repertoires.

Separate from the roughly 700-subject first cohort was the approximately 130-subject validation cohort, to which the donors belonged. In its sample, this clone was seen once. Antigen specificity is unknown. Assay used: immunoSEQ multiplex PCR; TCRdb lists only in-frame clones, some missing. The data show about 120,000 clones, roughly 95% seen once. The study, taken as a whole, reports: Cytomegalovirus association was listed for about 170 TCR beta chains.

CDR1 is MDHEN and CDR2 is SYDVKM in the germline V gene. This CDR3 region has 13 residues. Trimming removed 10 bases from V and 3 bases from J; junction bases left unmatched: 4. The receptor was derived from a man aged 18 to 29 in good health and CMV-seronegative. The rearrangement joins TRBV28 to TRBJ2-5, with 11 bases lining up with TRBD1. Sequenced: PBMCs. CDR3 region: CATGTGGEETQYF. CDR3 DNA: TGTGCCACCGGGACAGGGGGAGAAGAGACCCAGTACTTC.